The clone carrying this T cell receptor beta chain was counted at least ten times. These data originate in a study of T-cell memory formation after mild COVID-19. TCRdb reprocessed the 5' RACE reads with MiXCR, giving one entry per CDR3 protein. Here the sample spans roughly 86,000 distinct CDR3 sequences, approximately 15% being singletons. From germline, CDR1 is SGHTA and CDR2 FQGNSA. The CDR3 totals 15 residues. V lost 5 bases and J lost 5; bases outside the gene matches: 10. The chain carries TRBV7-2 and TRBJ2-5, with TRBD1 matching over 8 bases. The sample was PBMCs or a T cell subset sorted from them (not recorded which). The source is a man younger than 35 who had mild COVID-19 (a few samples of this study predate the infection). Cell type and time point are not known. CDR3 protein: CASSAPDRAGETQYF. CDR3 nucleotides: TGTGCCAGCAGCGCCCCGGACAGGGCGGGGGAGACCCAGTACTTC.